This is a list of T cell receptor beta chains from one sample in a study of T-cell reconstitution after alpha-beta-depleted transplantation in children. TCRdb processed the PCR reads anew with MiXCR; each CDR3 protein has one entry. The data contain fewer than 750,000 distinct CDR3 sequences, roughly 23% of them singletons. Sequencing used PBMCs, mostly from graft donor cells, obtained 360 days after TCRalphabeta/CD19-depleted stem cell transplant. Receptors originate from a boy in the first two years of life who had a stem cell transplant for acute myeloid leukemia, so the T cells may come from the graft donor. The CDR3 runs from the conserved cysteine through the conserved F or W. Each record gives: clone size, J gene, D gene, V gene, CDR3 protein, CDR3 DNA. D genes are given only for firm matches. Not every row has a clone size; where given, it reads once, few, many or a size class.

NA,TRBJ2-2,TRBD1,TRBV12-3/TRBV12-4,CASSLGPGQGSGELFF,TGTGCCAGCAGTTTAGGCCCGGGACAGGGGTCCGGGGAGCTGTTTTTT
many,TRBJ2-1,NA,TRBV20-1,CSASTGAGEQFF,TGCAGTGCTAGCACGGGGGCCGGTGAGCAGTTCTTC
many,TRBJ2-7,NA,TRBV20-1,CSATGTLGYEQYF,TGCAGTGCTACGGGGACTTTGGGCTACGAGCAGTACTTC
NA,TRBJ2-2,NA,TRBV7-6,CASSQQRTGELFF,TGTGCCAGCAGTCAACAGCGCACCGGGGAGCTGTTTTTT
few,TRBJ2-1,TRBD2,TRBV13,CAAAPRGGNEQFF,TGTGCCGCCGCTCCCCGGGGAGGGAATGAGCAGTTCTTC
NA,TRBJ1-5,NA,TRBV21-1,CARPSNQPQHF,TGTGCCAGACCTAGCAATCAGCCCCAGCATTTT
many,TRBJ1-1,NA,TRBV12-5,CASGSSSDLNTEAFF,TGTGCTAGTGGTTCATCCAGCGACTTGAACACTGAAGCTTTCTTT
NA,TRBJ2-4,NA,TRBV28,CASSLGANEAKNIQYF,TGTGCCAGCAGTTTAGGGGCCAACGAAGCCAAAAACATTCAGTACTTC
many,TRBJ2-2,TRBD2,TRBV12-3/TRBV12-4,CASKRRGLLAANTGELFF,TGTGCCAGCAAGCGTCGCGGGCTACTAGCGGCGAACACCGGGGAGCTGTTTTTT
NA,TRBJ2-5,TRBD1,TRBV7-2,CASSSQTGWMETQYF,TGTGCCAGCAGCTCGCAGACAGGGTGGATGGAGACCCAGTACTTC
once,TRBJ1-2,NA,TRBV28,CASSFTAGSGYTF,TGTGCCAGCAGTTTTACGGCAGGGTCTGGCTACACCTTC
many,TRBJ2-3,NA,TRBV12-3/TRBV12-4,CASSFRGPTDTQYF,TGTGCCAGCAGTTTCAGGGGACCCACAGATACGCAGTATTTT
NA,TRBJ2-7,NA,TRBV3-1,CASSQAVKRGTFSYEQYF,TGTGCCAGCAGCCAAGCGGTAAAACGGGGGACCTTCTCCTACGAGCAGTACTTC
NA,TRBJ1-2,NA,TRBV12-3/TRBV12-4,CASSLNWGGNGGYTF,TGTGCCAGCAGTTTAAACTGGGGGGGAAATGGTGGCTACACCTTC
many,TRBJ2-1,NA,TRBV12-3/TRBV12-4,CASTPGSGDINEQFF,TGTGCCAGCACCCCGGGTAGCGGAGATATTAATGAGCAGTTCTTC
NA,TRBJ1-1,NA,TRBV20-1,CSARRGQGEAFF,TGCAGTGCCCGAAGGGGTCAGGGTGAAGCTTTCTTT
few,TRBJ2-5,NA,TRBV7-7,CASSSDRPPETQYF,TGTGCCAGCAGCTCCGACAGGCCCCCTGAGACCCAGTACTTC
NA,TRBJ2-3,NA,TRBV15,CATSEEGHGTDTQYF,TGTGCCACCAGTGAGGAGGGTCATGGCACAGATACGCAGTATTTT
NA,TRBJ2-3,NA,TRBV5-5,CASSLGGTSADTQYF,TGTGCCAGCAGCTTGGGGGGGACTTCAGCAGATACGCAGTATTTT
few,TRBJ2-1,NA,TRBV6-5,CASRGTVSSYNEQFF,TGTGCCAGCAGGGGGACGGTCAGCTCCTACAATGAGCAGTTCTTC
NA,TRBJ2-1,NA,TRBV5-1,CASSFSLASDEQFF,TGCGCCAGCAGCTTTTCGTTGGCCAGCGATGAGCAGTTCTTC
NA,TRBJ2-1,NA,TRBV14,CASSQGAAFGFNEQFF,TGTGCCAGCAGCCAGGGGGCAGCTTTTGGGTTTAATGAGCAGTTCTTC
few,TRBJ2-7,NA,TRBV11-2,CASSKSGGYEQYF,TGTGCCAGCAGCAAAAGCGGTGGCTACGAGCAGTACTTC
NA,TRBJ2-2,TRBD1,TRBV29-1,CSVDGQGMNTGELFF,TGCAGCGTGGACGGACAGGGAATGAACACCGGGGAGCTGTTTTTT
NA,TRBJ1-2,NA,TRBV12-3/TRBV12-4,CASSFPPPEGKGYTF,TGTGCCAGCAGTTTCCCCCCCCCCGAGGGTAAGGGCTACACCTTC
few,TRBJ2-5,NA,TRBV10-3,CAISENDPQGETQYF,TGTGCCATCAGTGAAAACGATCCCCAGGGGGAGACCCAGTACTTC
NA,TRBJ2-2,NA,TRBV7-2,CASSERGNGRELFF,TGTGCCAGCAGCGAACGTGGGAACGGAAGGGAGCTGTTTTTT
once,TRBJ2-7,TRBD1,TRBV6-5,CASSYSWTGFYEQYF,TGTGCCAGCAGTTACTCGTGGACAGGTTTCTACGAGCAGTACTTC
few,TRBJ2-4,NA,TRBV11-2,CASRGLYIQYF,TGTGCCAGCAGAGGCCTATACATTCAGTACTTC
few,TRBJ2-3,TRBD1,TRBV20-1,CSASVGQGTDTQYF,TGCAGTGCTAGTGTGGGACAGGGTACAGATACGCAGTATTTT
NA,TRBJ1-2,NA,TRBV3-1,CASSQDHGQVYGYTF,TGTGCCAGCAGCCAAGATCACGGCCAGGTCTATGGCTACACCTTC
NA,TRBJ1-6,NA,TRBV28,CASRITENNSPLHF,TGTGCCAGCAGGATAACAGAGAATAATTCACCCCTCCACTTT
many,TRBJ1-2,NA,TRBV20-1,CSARVRGAGYGYTF,TGCAGTGCTAGAGTAAGGGGGGCCGGCTATGGCTACACCTTC
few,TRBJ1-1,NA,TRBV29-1,CSVEKQDAEAFF,TGCAGCGTTGAAAAGCAGGACGCTGAAGCTTTCTTT
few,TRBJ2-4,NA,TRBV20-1,CSARLDRNIQYF,TGCAGTGCTAGACTTGACCGAAACATTCAGTACTTC
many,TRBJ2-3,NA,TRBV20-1,CSARVGVEEGQGDTQYF,TGCAGTGCTAGAGTGGGGGTTGAGGAGGGGCAAGGAGATACGCAGTATTTT
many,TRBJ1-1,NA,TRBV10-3,CAISEPSPQGGNTEAFF,TGTGCCATCAGTGAGCCCTCCCCACAGGGAGGAAACACTGAAGCTTTCTTT
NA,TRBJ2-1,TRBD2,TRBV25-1,CASSEFSGGARGEQFF,TGTGCCAGCAGTGAATTCAGCGGGGGGGCCCGAGGTGAGCAGTTCTTC
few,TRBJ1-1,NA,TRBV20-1,CSAYGQINTEAFF,TGCAGTGCCTATGGACAGATTAACACTGAAGCTTTCTTT